A single sample is the source of the 21 T cell receptor beta chains below, sequenced in a study of technical replicates of blood from several donors. Clones were read by immunoSEQ multiplex PCR, and TCRdb kept only the in-frame ones, dropping some. The data hold more than 75,000 clones, with 95% to 96% observed a single time. Sequenced: T cells isolated from PBMCs. Receptors originate from a human donor in good health.

The chain couples TRBV7-8 to TRBJ1-5; D is unresolved. The CDR3 is made up of 16 amino acids. Trimming left V 5 bases short and J 3 bases short, with 17 bases between. From germline, CDR1 is SGHVS and CDR2 FQNEAQ. The CDR3 sequence: CASSPYRGGPNQPQHF. CDR3 sequence (DNA): TGTGCCAGCAGCCCTTATCGGGGAGGTCCCAATCAGCCCCAGCATTTT.

The chain couples TRBV4-3 to TRBJ2-7; TRBD2 matches 7 bases. In germline, CDR1 is LGHNA, CDR2 YSLEER. CDR3 length equals 15 residues. V was clipped by 0 bases and J by 6 bases; unmatched bases: 8. The CDR3 coding sequence is TGCGCCAGCAGCCAAGAGCGGGGGACGGCGAGCGAGCAGTACTTC. This translates into CASSQERGTASEQYF.

This chain links TRBV7-8 with TRBJ2-7, with 7 bases identical to TRBD2. The CDR3 runs 15 residues. With 1 base clipped from V and 4 bases from J, the junction kept 7 bases outside the gene matches. Germline CDR1 reads SGHVS; CDR2 reads FQNEAQ. In nucleotides, the CDR3 is TGTGCCAGCAGCTTAGTCGGCGGGAGCTGGTACGAGCAGTACTTC. Protein product: CASSLVGGSWYEQYF.

V gene TRBV7-9 combines with J gene TRBJ2-5, with TRBD1 matching 9 bases. Germline CDR1 reads SEHNR; CDR2 reads FQNEAQ (reference sequence). This CDR3 has 14 residues. The junction had 4 bases not matched to a gene; V was cut back by 4 bases and J by 4 bases. The CDR3 bases are TGTGCCAGCAGCTATCTGGGACAGGGAGAGACCCAGTACTTC. Protein sequence: CASSYLGQGETQYF.

V gene TRBV6-5 combines with J gene TRBJ2-7; 8 bases agree with TRBD1. The CDR3 consists of 12 residues. The ends lost 10 bases at V and 2 bases at J; junction bases unmatched: 4. CDR1 is MNHEY and CDR2 is SVGAGI in the germline V gene. DNA of the CDR3: TGTGCCACAGTGGGACAGGCCTACGAGCAGTACTTC. Protein sequence: CATVGQAYEQYF.

The chain combines TRBV7-9 with TRBJ2-1; 11 nucleotides align to TRBD2. The V segment lost 5 bases and the J segment 8 bases; nucleotides outside the gene matches: 14. Germline V gene lookup returns CDR1 SEHNR and CDR2 FQNEAQ (reference sequence). This CDR3 contains 17 residues. The CDR3 protein is CASSADIAGGLGDEQFF. The CDR3 DNA reads as TGTGCCAGCAGCGCGGATATAGCGGGAGGGCTGGGGGATGAGCAGTTCTTC.

The chain recombines TRBV29-1 with TRBJ2-7; 7 nucleotides align to TRBD1. Germline V CDR1 and CDR2: SQVTM, ANQGSEA. CDR3 length equals 12 residues. With 7 bases clipped from V and 3 bases from J, the junction kept 6 bases outside the gene matches. The chain's CDR3 is CSARQGSYEQYF. The CDR3 DNA is TGCAGCGCTAGACAGGGAAGCTACGAGCAGTACTTC.

The chain combines TRBV7-2 with TRBJ1-2; 8 bases map to TRBD1. The J segment lost 1 base and the V segment lost 4 bases, leaving 8 bases of the junction unmatched. Germline V CDR1 and CDR2: SGHTA, FQGNSA. The CDR3 is 16 residues long. The CDR3 DNA reads TGTGCCAGCAGCTCCCGGGACAGGTCCCTTAACTATGGCTACACCTTC. Translating gives CASSSRDRSLNYGYTF.

The chain joins TRBV6-5 to TRBJ1-2; D might be TRBD1 (6 bases). This CDR3 is 14 amino acids long. V gave up 6 bases and J gave up 7 bases, with 18 bases separating them. Germline CDR1 reads MNHEY; CDR2 reads SVGAGI. In nucleotides, the CDR3 is TGTGCCAGCAGCTCCGGGACAAGCGCTAGTGGCTACACCTTC. This translates into CASSSGTSASGYTF.

V usage is TRBV6-1 and J usage is TRBJ1-5; a weak D match, TRBD1 (5 bases). CDR1 is MNHNS, CDR2 SASEGT, per germline. The CDR3 runs 14 residues. The V and J ends lost 6 bases and 2 bases respectively, with 11 bases between them. The CDR3 region is CASRAGYGNQPQHF. The CDR3 nucleotides read TGTGCCAGCAGAGCAGGGTATGGCAATCAGCCCCAGCATTTT.

The rearrangement joins TRBV5-5 to TRBJ2-7; possibly TRBD2 for D (6 bases). CDR3 length: 15 residues. Germline-derived CDR1 and CDR2 are SGHKS and YYEKEE (reference sequence). The V end lost 3 bases, the J end lost 0 bases, and 13 bases lay between the germline ends. The CDR3 sequence is CASSWMSSASYEQYF. The CDR3, as DNA: TGTGCCAGCAGCTGGATGTCTAGCGCCTCCTACGAGCAGTACTTC.

The chain is built from TRBV6-1 and TRBJ1-2, with D maybe TRBD1 (6 bases). The ends were cut back, 6 bases at V and 6 bases at J, with 17 bases in the middle. CDR1 is MNHNS and CDR2 is SASEGT in the germline V gene. The CDR3 totals 14 residues. CDR3 residues: CASRSTGSSNGYTF. Written as DNA, the CDR3 is TGTGCCAGCAGGTCGACAGGTAGTTCCAATGGCTACACCTTC.

The J gene is TRBJ2-1, the V gene TRBV29-1; TRBD2 agrees at 7 bases. The CDR3 sequence is 15 residues long. The ends lost 2 bases at V and 2 bases at J; junction bases unmatched: 6. The germline V gene has CDR1 SQVTM and CDR2 ANQGSEA. CDR3 protein: CSVESLSGTYNEQFF. In DNA form, the CDR3 reads TGCAGCGTTGAAAGCCTGAGCGGGACCTACAATGAGCAGTTCTTC.

V usage is TRBV4-3 and J usage is TRBJ1-2; 7 nucleotides agree with TRBD1. The germline gives CDR1 LGHNA, CDR2 YSLEER. This CDR3 region has 15 residues. J gave up 6 bases and V 0 bases, and 7 bases lay outside the gene matches. The CDR3 spells CASSQEKGAAHGYTF. The DNA of the CDR3 is TGCGCCAGCAGCCAAGAAAAGGGGGCAGCCCATGGCTACACCTTC.

V and J are TRBV6-5 and TRBJ1-1; D possibly corresponds to TRBD1 (5 bases). The CDR3 contains 15 residues. CDR1 is MNHEY and CDR2 is SVGAGI in the germline V gene. The V and J ends lost 0 bases and 2 bases respectively, with 10 bases between them. The CDR3 sequence is CASSYSGHANTEAFF. CDR3 DNA: TGTGCCAGCAGTTACTCAGGACACGCAAACACTGAAGCTTTCTTT.

The rearrangement joins TRBV9 to TRBJ1-1; D is unclear. CDR1 and CDR2 (germline): SGDLS, YYNGEE. V dropped 2 bases and J dropped 1 base, with 9 bases sitting between them. The CDR3 totals 14 residues. The CDR3 region has the DNA TGTGCCAGCAGCGTTGAGTCGGGGAACACTGAAGCTTTCTTT. This sequence encodes CASSVESGNTEAFF.

This chain uses TRBV28 with TRBJ2-1; 10 positions match TRBD2. V dropped 4 bases and J dropped 9; count of bases not matched to a gene: 9. Germline values: CDR1 MDHEN, CDR2 SYDVKM. The CDR3 runs to 15 residues. The DNA of the CDR3 is TGTGCCAGCAGTTCAACGGGACTAGCGAACGCTGAGCAGTTCTTC. Amino acids: CASSSTGLANAEQFF.

The chain carries TRBV2 and TRBJ1-1; the D gene is possibly TRBD1 (6 bases). The CDR3 sequence is 13 residues long. The germline CDR1 and CDR2 sequences are SNHLY and FYNNEI. With 5 bases removed from V and 4 bases from J, the gap between germline ends came to 11 bases. CDR3 in DNA: TGTGCCAGCAGTAAGCAGGGGAGCACTGAAGCTTTCTTT. Residues: CASSKQGSTEAFF.

The chain employs TRBV12-5 and TRBJ1-3, with D maybe TRBD1 (6 bases). This CDR3 is built from 14 residues. The germline gives CDR1 LGHNT, CDR2 FRNRAP. The V gene lost 5 bases and the J gene lost 4 bases, with 12 bases spanning the gap. CDR3 DNA sequence: TGTGCTAGTGGTCCGGGACAAAGAGGAAACACCATATATTTT. It yields the protein CASGPGQRGNTIYF.

The gene calls are TRBV18 and TRBJ2-7, with D perhaps TRBD2 (5 bases). Trimming took 0 bases from V and 5 from J, leaving 11 bases between them. The CDR3 extends over 14 amino acids. The germline V gene encodes CDR1 KGHSH and CDR2 LQKENI. CDR3 loop: CASSPPVASNEQYF. The CDR3 nucleotides read TGTGCCAGCTCACCACCGGTGGCTAGCAACGAGCAGTACTTC.

The chain joins TRBV5-5 to TRBJ1-1, with D maybe TRBD1 (5 bases). V lost 3 bases and J lost 4, with 10 bases in between. Germline values: CDR1 SGHKS, CDR2 YYEKEE (reference sequence). The CDR3 covers 13 residues. Here the CDR3 reads CASSWGDITEAFF. The CDR3 DNA sequence: TGTGCCAGCAGCTGGGGGGATATCACTGAAGCTTTCTTT.